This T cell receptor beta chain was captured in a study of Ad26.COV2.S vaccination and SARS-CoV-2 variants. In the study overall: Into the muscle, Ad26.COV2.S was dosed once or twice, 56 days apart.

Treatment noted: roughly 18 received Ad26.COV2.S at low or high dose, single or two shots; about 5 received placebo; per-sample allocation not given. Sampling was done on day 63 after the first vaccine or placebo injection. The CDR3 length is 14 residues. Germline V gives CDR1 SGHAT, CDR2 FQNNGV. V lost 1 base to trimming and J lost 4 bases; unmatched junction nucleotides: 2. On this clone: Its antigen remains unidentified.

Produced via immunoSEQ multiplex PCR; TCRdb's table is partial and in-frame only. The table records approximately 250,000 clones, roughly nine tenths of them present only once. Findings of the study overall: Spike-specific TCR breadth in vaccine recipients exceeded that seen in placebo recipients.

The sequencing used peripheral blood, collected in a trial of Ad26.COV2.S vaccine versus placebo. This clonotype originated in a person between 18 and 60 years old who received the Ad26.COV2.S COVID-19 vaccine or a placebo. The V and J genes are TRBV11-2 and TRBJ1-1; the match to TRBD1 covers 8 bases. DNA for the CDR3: TGTGCCAGCAGCTTAGCAGGGGGCGGCACTGAAGCTTTCTTT. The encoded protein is CASSLAGGGTEAFF.